The next 5 T cell receptor beta chains were all read from a single sample in a study of spatial heterogeneity in lung cancer. Overall study findings and caveats: Expanded intratumoral alpha and beta TCR counts tracked tumor mutation counts.

As to time point: sample taken at primary tumor resection. For these receptors, no antigen is known. In TCRdb, the 5' RACE reads were re-called with MiXCR into one record per CDR3 protein. Among approximately 25,000 distinct CDR3 sequences listed, 8.8% were seen once. The sample here was lung tumor tissue, taken at surgery. These receptors all stem from a male donor with early-stage non-small cell lung cancer.

There are many counts of this clonotype. This sequence joins TRBV5-1 and TRBJ2-7, with D possibly being TRBD2 (6 bases). The CDR3 spans 14 residues. The germline V gene has CDR1 SGHRS and CDR2 YFSETQ. Trimming took 5 bases from V and 0 from J, leaving 12 bases between them. DNA for the CDR3: TGCGCCAGCAGATGGGAGGCCCTCTCCTACGAGCAGTACTTC. Translation: CASRWEALSYEQYF.

This clonotype has ten or more counts. The gene calls are TRBV11-3 and TRBJ2-1, with 9 positions matching TRBD2. The CDR3 length is 15 residues. Germline V CDR1 and CDR2: SGHNT, YENEEA. V lost 5 bases and J lost 13; bases outside the gene matches: 15. The chain's CDR3 is CASSLEGLAGQNQFF. CDR3 nucleotide sequence: TGTGCCAGCAGCCTTGAGGGGCTAGCGGGGCAAAACCAGTTCTTC.

This sequence joins TRBV5-4 and TRBJ2-2; TRBD1 matches 7 bases. Germline CDR1 SGHNT, CDR2 YYREEE (reference sequence). The CDR3 consists of 16 residues. The ends lost 3 bases at V and 3 bases at J; junction bases unmatched: 8. DNA of the CDR3: TGTGCCAGCAGCTCCCTTCAGGGGGTCGACACCGGGGAGCTGTTTTTT. The encoded protein is CASSSLQGVDTGELFF.

This clonotype came up a few times. This chain connects TRBV24-1 to TRBJ2-7; D is unclear. The V end lost 2 bases, the J end lost 3 bases, and 7 bases lay between the germline ends. Germline V gene lookup returns CDR1 KGHDR and CDR2 SFDVKD. The CDR3 runs 13 residues. The CDR3 protein is CATSDSSNYEQYF. CDR3 DNA: TGTGCCACCAGTGATTCCAGCAACTACGAGCAGTACTTC.

This clonotype was detected ten times or more. This chain uses TRBV5-1 with TRBJ1-5; D remains ambiguous. From germline, CDR1 is SGHRS and CDR2 YFSETQ. The CDR3 covers 15 residues. The V end was cut by 0 bases, the J end by 2 bases, with 9 bases between. Here the CDR3 DNA reads TGCGCCAGCAGCTTGGCCGGGTGGGGCAATCAGCCCCAGCATTTT. Translating it yields CASSLAGWGNQPQHF.